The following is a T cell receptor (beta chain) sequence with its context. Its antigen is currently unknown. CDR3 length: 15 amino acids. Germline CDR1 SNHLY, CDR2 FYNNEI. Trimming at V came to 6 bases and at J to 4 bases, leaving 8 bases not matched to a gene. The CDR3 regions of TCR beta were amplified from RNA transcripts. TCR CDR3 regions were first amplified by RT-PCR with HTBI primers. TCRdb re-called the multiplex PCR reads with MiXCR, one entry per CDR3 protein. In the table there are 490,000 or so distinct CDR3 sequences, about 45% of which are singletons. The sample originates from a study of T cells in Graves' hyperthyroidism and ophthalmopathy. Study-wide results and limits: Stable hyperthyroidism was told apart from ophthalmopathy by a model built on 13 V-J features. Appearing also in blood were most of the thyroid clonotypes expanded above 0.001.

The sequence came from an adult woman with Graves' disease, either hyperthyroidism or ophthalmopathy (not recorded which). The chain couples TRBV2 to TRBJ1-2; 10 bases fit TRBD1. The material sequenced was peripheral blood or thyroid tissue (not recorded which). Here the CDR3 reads CASSLGQGYPYGYTF. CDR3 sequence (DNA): TGTGCCAGCAGCTTGGGACAGGGGTATCCCTATGGCTACACCTTC.